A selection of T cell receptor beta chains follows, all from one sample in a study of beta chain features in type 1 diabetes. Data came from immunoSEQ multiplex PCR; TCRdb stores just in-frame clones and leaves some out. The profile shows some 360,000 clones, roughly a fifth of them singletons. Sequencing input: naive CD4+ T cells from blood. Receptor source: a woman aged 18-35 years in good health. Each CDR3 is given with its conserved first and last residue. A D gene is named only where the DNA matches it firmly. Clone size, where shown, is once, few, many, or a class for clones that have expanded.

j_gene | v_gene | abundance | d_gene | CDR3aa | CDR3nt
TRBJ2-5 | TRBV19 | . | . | CASSQGNQETQYF | TGTGCCAGTAGTCAGGGGAATCAAGAGACCCAGTACTTC
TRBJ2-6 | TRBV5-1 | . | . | CASSSGSGANVLTF | TGCGCCAGCAGCTCAGGCTCTGGGGCCAACGTCCTGACTTTC
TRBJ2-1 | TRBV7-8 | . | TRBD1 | CASSKDRGPSSYNEQFF | TGTGCCAGCAGCAAAGACAGGGGCCCGAGCTCCTACAATGAGCAGTTCTTC
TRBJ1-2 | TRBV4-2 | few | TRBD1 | CASSQDGQGSIRGYTF | TGTGCCAGCAGCCAAGATGGACAGGGGTCTATTCGAGGCTACACCTTC
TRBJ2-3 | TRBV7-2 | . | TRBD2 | CASSFRTSSWGTDTQYF | TGTGCCAGCAGCTTCCGGACTAGCAGTTGGGGGACAGATACGCAGTATTTT
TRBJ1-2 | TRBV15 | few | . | CATSRGGLSGGYTF | TGTGCCACCAGCAGAGGCGGTCTGAGTGGTGGCTACACCTTC
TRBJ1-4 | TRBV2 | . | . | CASSSRTPSKLFF | TGTGCCAGCTCTAGCCGGACCCCGAGTAAACTGTTTTTT
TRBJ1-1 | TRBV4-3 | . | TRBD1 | CASSQGTGETEAFF | TGCGCCAGCAGCCAAGGGACAGGGGAAACTGAAGCTTTCTTT
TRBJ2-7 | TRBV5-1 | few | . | CASSLRAEGEQYF | TGCGCCAGCAGCTTGCGAGCGGAAGGGGAGCAGTACTTC
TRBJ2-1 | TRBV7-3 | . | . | CASSLNQGYNEQFF | TGTGCCAGCAGCCTAAATCAGGGGTACAATGAGCAGTTCTTC
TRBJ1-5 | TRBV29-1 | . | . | CSVEGGTAGQPQHF | TGCAGCGTTGAGGGGGGGACCGCTGGCCAGCCCCAGCATTTT
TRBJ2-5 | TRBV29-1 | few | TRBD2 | CTSGGETQYF | TGCACCTCCGGGGGGGAGACCCAGTACTTC
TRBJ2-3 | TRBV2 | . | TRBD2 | CASSGIAGGRDTQYF | TGTGCCAGCAGTGGGATAGCGGGGGGGCGGGATACGCAGTATTTT
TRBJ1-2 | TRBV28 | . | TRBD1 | CASSRPGQGFRDGYTF | TGTGCCAGCAGCCGACCGGGACAGGGCTTTCGGGATGGCTACACCTTC
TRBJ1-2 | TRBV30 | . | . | CAWTVNWGGGKSHTF | TGTGCCTGGACGGTTAACTGGGGGGGTGGGAAATCGCACACCTTC
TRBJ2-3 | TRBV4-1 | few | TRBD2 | CASSQGTSGLSDTQYF | TGCGCCAGCAGCCAAGGGACTAGCGGGCTTTCAGATACGCAGTATTTT
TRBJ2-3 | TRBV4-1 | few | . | CASSQPAFRADTQYF | TGCGCCAGCAGCCAACCCGCGTTCAGGGCCGATACGCAGTATTTT
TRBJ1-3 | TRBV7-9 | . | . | CASSLGLSAGNTIYF | TGTGCCAGCAGCTTAGGTCTGTCCGCGGGGAACACCATATATTTT
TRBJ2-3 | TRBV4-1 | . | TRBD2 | CASSRLWTSGGTDTQYF | TGCGCCAGCAGCCGGCTGTGGACTAGCGGGGGGACAGATACGCAGTATTTT
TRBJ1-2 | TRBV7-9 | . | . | CASSPVGGYGYTF | TGTGCCAGCAGCCCCGTGGGAGGCTATGGCTACACCTTC
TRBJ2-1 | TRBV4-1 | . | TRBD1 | CASSQDRRTGGVF | TGCGCCAGCAGCCAAGATAGGCGGACAGGGGGCGTCTTC
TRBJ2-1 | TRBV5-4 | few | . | CASSLDSYNEQFF | TGTGCCAGCAGCTTGGACAGCTACAATGAGCAGTTCTTC
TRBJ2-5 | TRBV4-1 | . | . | CASSPGSTRETQYF | TGCGCCAGCAGCCCGGGGTCCACCCGAGAGACCCAGTACTTC
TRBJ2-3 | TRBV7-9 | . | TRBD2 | CASSPRTRFDTQYF | TGTGCCAGCAGCCCACGGACTAGGTTTGATACGCAGTATTTT
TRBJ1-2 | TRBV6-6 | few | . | CASSYRAGANGYTF | TGTGCCAGCAGTTACCGGGCGGGGGCGAATGGCTACACCTTC
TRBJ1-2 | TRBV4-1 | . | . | CASSQGQGHPFSYGYTF | TGCGCCAGCAGCCAAGGCCAGGGTCACCCCTTTTCCTATGGCTACACCTTC
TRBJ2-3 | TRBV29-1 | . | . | CSGIRGASTDTQYF | TGCAGCGGTATACGGGGGGCCAGCACAGATACGCAGTATTTT
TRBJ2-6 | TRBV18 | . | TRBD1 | CASSATGFGANVLTF | TGTGCCAGCTCAGCGACAGGGTTTGGGGCCAACGTCCTGACTTTC
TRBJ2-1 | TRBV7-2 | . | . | CASSQDTEQFF | TGTGCCAGCAGCCAGGACACTGAGCAGTTCTTC
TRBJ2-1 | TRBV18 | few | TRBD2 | CASSPLSGASNEQFF | TGTGCCAGCTCACCCCTTAGCGGGGCAAGCAATGAGCAGTTCTTC
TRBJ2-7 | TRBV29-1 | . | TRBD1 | CSVEVSQGFGYEQYF | TGCAGCGTTGAAGTCTCACAGGGGTTTGGCTACGAGCAGTACTTC
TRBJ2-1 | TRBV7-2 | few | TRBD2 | CASRPPGGSYNEQFF | TGTGCCAGCAGACCACCGGGGGGCTCCTACAATGAGCAGTTCTTC
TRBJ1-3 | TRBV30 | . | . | CAWSKKAGNTIYF | TGTGCCTGGAGTAAGAAAGCGGGAAACACCATATATTTT
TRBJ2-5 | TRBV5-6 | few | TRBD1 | CASSRRPGTGTETQYF | TGTGCCAGCAGCCGACGGCCTGGGACAGGGACGGAGACCCAGTACTTC
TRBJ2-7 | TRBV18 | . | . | CASSPPSEKGNEQYF | TGTGCCAGCTCACCACCCTCTGAGAAGGGGAACGAGCAGTACTTC